This passage covers 20 T cell receptor beta chains from one sample sequenced in a study of T-cell memory formation after mild COVID-19. TCRdb independently ran MiXCR on the 5' RACE reads; one entry per CDR3 protein. The sample lists approximately 350,000 distinct CDR3 sequences, over 13% occurring once. Material: PBMCs or a T cell subset sorted from them (not recorded which). The source of these receptors is a man between 18 and 35 years old who had mild COVID-19 (a few samples of this study predate the infection). Cell type and time point are not known.

This clonotype was seen more than once but under ten times. V gene TRBV5-1 combines with J gene TRBJ1-4; 7 nucleotides align to TRBD1. With V trimmed by 7 bases and J by 4 bases, 4 bases remained unmatched. There are 13 residues in the CDR3. Germline V gene sequence: CDR1 SGHRS, CDR2 YFSETQ. CDR3 loop: CASRGTDNEKLFF. CDR3 bases: TGCGCCAGCCGCGGGACAGATAATGAAAAACTGTTTTTT. The full variable domain, in which reference TRBV5-1 and TRBJ1-4 provide the parts outside the CDR3, is KAGVTQTPRYLIKTRGQQVTLSCSPISGHRSVSWYQQTPGQGLQFLFEYFSETQRNKGNFPGRFSGRQFSNSRSEMNVSTLELGDSALYLCASRGTDNEKLFFGSGTQLSVL.

As DNA, the CDR3 is TGTGCCAGCGGAAGACAGGGGCGGGCAGATACGCAGTATTTT. Translating it yields CASGRQGRADTQYF. This chain uses TRBV5-5 with TRBJ2-3; 8 nucleotides agree with TRBD1. This CDR3 is built from 14 residues. CDR1 is SGHKS and CDR2 is YYEKEE in the germline V gene (reference sequence). J gave up 4 bases and V 7 bases, and 8 bases lay outside the gene matches.

This clonotype was counted many times. This chain joins TRBV6-5 and TRBJ2-1; D is perhaps TRBD1 (6 bases). This CDR3 comprises 13 residues. Trimming removed 4 bases from V and 9 bases from J, with 13 bases in between. Germline CDR1 and CDR2: MNHEY and SVGAGI. DNA for the CDR3: TGTGCCAGCAGTTTGGGCAGGGGCGGTGAGCAGTTCTTC. This translates into CASSLGRGGEQFF.

The chain links TRBV20-1 to TRBJ1-1, with D perhaps matching TRBD1 (5 bases). There are 12 residues in the CDR3. The V end was cut by 0 bases, the J end by 6 bases, with 8 bases between. Germline V gene lookup returns CDR1 DFQATT and CDR2 SNEGSKA (reference sequence). This CDR3 reads CSARDQGPEAFF. DNA for the CDR3: TGCAGTGCTAGAGACCAGGGCCCTGAAGCTTTCTTT.

This clonotype was recorded a few times. This chain connects TRBV9 to TRBJ2-2; 11 positions match TRBD2. CDR1 and CDR2 from the germline V gene are SGDLS and YYNGEE. The CDR3 contains 16 residues. The V and J ends lost 1 base and 4 bases, in that order; junction bases with no gene match: 3. CDR3 sequence: CASSVSLAGGTGELFF. The CDR3 nucleotides read TGTGCCAGCAGCGTATCCCTAGCGGGGGGCACCGGGGAGCTGTTTTTT.

This clonotype was seen ten or more times. The gene calls are TRBV7-2 and TRBJ2-3; 7 bases are a match to TRBD2. Germline V gene lookup returns CDR1 SGHTA and CDR2 FQGNSA. The CDR3 runs to 15 residues. Germline trimming cut 1 base from V and 4 bases from J; bases unmatched to any gene: 5. The CDR3 here is CASSLESTSADTQYF. CDR3 DNA sequence: TGTGCCAGCAGCTTAGAGTCTACTAGCGCAGATACGCAGTATTTT.

Ten or more counts support this clonotype. The chain is built from TRBV4-1 and TRBJ2-3; D perhaps matches TRBD1 (5 bases). Germline V gene data show CDR1 as MGHRA and CDR2 as YSYEKL. The CDR3 runs to 16 residues. Between the trimmed V and J ends, which lost 0 bases and 0 bases, there was a span of 10 bases. CDR3 residues: CASSQEGVPSTDTQYF. CDR3 nucleotide sequence: TGCGCCAGCAGCCAAGAAGGGGTCCCTAGCACAGATACGCAGTATTTT.

The rearrangement uses TRBV20-1 and TRBJ1-2; 8 nucleotides agree with TRBD1. V lost 1 base, J lost 7 bases, and 8 bases stayed unmatched. This CDR3 comprises 14 residues. Germline V lookup: CDR1 DFQATT, CDR2 SNEGSKA (reference sequence). CDR3 loop: CSARVMGTGGGYTF. The CDR3 nucleotides read TGCAGTGCTAGAGTCATGGGGACAGGTGGTGGCTACACCTTC.

This chain links TRBV7-9 with TRBJ1-2; possible D gene TRBD1, 5 bases. The CDR3 spans 15 residues. CDR1 and CDR2 (germline): SEHNR, FQNEAQ (reference sequence). The germline V and J ends were trimmed by 2 bases and 7 bases, with 17 bases remaining between them. The CDR3, as DNA: TGTGCCAGCAGCTTAAGACAGCCCCCGACGGGTGGCTACACCTTC. Translation gives CASSLRQPPTGGYTF.

This clonotype was seen repeatedly, ten times or more. This sequence joins TRBV7-3 and TRBJ2-3; possibly TRBD2 for D (5 bases). The CDR3 sequence is 16 residues long. Germline values: CDR1 SGHTA, CDR2 FQGTGA. Trimming left V 5 bases short and J 0 bases short, with 15 bases between. For the CDR3, the DNA is TGTGCCAGCAGCATCGGACTTGCCCAAAGCACAGATACGCAGTATTTT. Translation: CASSIGLAQSTDTQYF.

V is TRBV18 and J is TRBJ2-5, with D hard to call. V shed 3 bases and J shed 0 bases, with 5 bases lying between them. This CDR3 is built from 13 residues. Germline V lookup: CDR1 KGHSH, CDR2 LQKENI. This CDR3 is CASSPAYQETQYF. CDR3 sequence (DNA): TGTGCCAGCTCACCCGCGTACCAAGAGACCCAGTACTTC.

At least ten counts were recorded for this clonotype. The genes are TRBV25-1 and TRBJ2-3; D is possibly TRBD1 or TRBD2 (7 bases each). Germline CDR1 MGHDK, CDR2 SYGVNS. Trimming took off 3 bases at V and 1 base at J, with 23 bases between the two ends. This CDR3 comprises 19 residues. CDR3 in DNA: TGTGCCAGCAGTGAGTCAGACCCAGGGGGGGGAGCCCGCACAGATACGCAGTATTTT. Translated, it gives CASSESDPGGGARTDTQYF. Drawing the rest from reference TRBV25-1 and TRBJ2-3, the complete variable domain is EADIYQTPRYLVIGTGKKITLECSQTMGHDKMYWYQQDPGMELHLIHYSYGVNSTEKGDLSSESTVSRIRTEHFPLTLESARPSHTSQYLCASSESDPGGGARTDTQYFGPGTRLTVL.

This clonotype was counted ten times or more. V is TRBV27 and J is TRBJ2-5; D ambiguous. Trimming took off 1 base at V and 0 bases at J, with 6 bases between the two ends. The CDR3 runs to 14 residues. The germline V gene has CDR1 MNHEY and CDR2 SMNVEV (reference sequence). CDR3 nucleotides: TGTGCCAGCAGTTTATACGGGTACCAAGAGACCCAGTACTTC. It specifies CASSLYGYQETQYF.

This clonotype was detected ten times or more. The genes are TRBV20-1 and TRBJ2-3; 9 bases line up with TRBD2. V lost 6 bases to trimming and J lost 2 bases; unmatched junction nucleotides: 9. Germline V gene sequence: CDR1 DFQATT, CDR2 SNEGSKA (reference sequence). The CDR3 totals 15 residues. The CDR3 DNA reads as TGCAGTGCCAGTCAGACTAGCGGCCTCACAGATACGCAGTATTTT. It translates to CSASQTSGLTDTQYF.

This clonotype was seen at least ten times. The chain's CDR3 is CSARQGDEKLFF. Here the CDR3 DNA reads TGCAGTGCTCGACAGGGGGATGAAAAACTGTTTTTT. The chain joins TRBV20-1 to TRBJ1-4; 9 bases match TRBD1. The germline V gene encodes CDR1 DFQATT and CDR2 SNEGSKA (reference sequence). V lost 5 bases, J lost 6 bases, and 1 base stayed unmatched. The CDR3 extends over 12 amino acids.

This clonotype has a handful of counts. The chain carries TRBV15 and TRBJ2-3; D is unresolved. From germline, CDR1 is LNHNV and CDR2 YYDKDF (reference sequence). The V and J ends lost 0 bases and 0 bases respectively, with 10 bases between them. This CDR3 region has 16 residues. The DNA for the CDR3 is TGTGCCACCAGCAGAGATTTCGGGTTTAGCACAGATACGCAGTATTTT. It codes for CATSRDFGFSTDTQYF.

V usage is TRBV13 and J usage is TRBJ2-6; possible D gene TRBD1, 5 bases. The CDR3 has 15 residues. Germline values: CDR1 PRHDT, CDR2 FYEKMQ (reference sequence). Trimming cost V 6 bases and J 4 bases, with 13 bases left between them. In DNA, the CDR3 is TGTGCCAGCAGTTTCAGGGAACCGGGGGCCAACGTCCTGACTTTC. It translates to CASSFREPGANVLTF.

V gene TRBV9 combines with J gene TRBJ2-3, with no clear D. Trimming removed 0 bases at V and 0 bases at J, with 17 bases between. Germline V CDR1 and CDR2: SGDLS, YYNGEE. This CDR3 comprises 18 residues. CDR3 region: CASSVAELSTGSTDTQYF. The CDR3 DNA sequence: TGTGCCAGCAGCGTAGCGGAGCTTTCAACGGGTAGCACAGATACGCAGTATTTT.

This clonotype was counted between two and nine times. The V call is TRBV29-1, the J call TRBJ2-7; 7 bases are shared with TRBD1. The trim removed 7 bases at V and 3 bases at J, leaving 6 bases unmatched. This CDR3 is 12 amino acids long. CDR1 SQVTM and CDR2 ANQGSEA come from the germline V gene. The CDR3, as DNA: TGCAGCGGAGACAGGGTCTACTACGAGCAGTACTTC. It translates to CSGDRVYYEQYF.

This clonotype was seen at least ten times. The chain joins TRBV5-1 to TRBJ2-5, with D maybe TRBD2 (6 bases). The CDR3 extends over 13 amino acids. Deletions cut 2 bases from V and 5 bases from J, with 10 bases between. Germline CDR1 SGHRS, CDR2 YFSETQ. The CDR3 loop is CASSFAGLETQYF. The DNA for the CDR3 is TGCGCCAGCAGCTTCGCGGGGCTTGAGACCCAGTACTTC.